These T cell receptor beta chains were read from a single sample in a study of beta chain features in type 1 diabetes. Assay: immunoSEQ multiplex PCR; the TCRdb copy retains only in-frame clones and omits some. Of roughly 340,000 clones in the sample, around 13% are singletons; the top ten hold approximately 0.011%. The sample taken for sequencing was naive CD4+ T cells from blood. These TCRs come from a young woman with type 1 diabetes. Each CDR3 is given with its conserved first and last residue. The D gene is left open where the match is weak. The size entry is marked missing in some rows and otherwise reads once, few, many or a size class.

DNA: TGTGCCATCAGTGCACGTGGACCGGGACACGGCACAGATACGCAGTATTTT
CDR3: CAISARGPGHGTDTQYF
V: TRBV10-3
J: TRBJ2-3
D: NA
size: NA

DNA: TGTGCCAGCAGCTTCACCGGGGGGACTGAAGCTTTCTTT
CDR3: CASSFTGGTEAFF
V: TRBV5-4
J: TRBJ1-1
D: NA
size: few

DNA: TGTGCCAGCAGCCAAGACGGGTCAGCTTCTGAGCAGTTCTTC
CDR3: CASSQDGSASEQFF
V: TRBV14
J: TRBJ2-1
D: NA
size: NA

DNA: TGCGCCAGCAGCCAAGCCAGGACAGGCATCTATGGCTACACCTTC
CDR3: CASSQARTGIYGYTF
V: TRBV4-3
J: TRBJ1-2
D: TRBD1
size: NA

DNA: TGTGCCAGCAGTGTCGAGTCGACTAACTATGGCTACACCTTC
CDR3: CASSVESTNYGYTF
V: TRBV2
J: TRBJ1-2
D: NA
size: few

DNA: TGTGCCAGCAGCTTACCAGCGGGAGGAGGCACAGATACGCAGTATTTT
CDR3: CASSLPAGGGTDTQYF
V: TRBV7-8
J: TRBJ2-3
D: TRBD2
size: few

DNA: TGTGCCAGCAGCCCCAGGCCCGGACTAGCGGGATCCTACGAGCAGTACTTC
CDR3: CASSPRPGLAGSYEQYF
V: TRBV7-9
J: TRBJ2-7
D: TRBD2
size: few

DNA: TGCAGCGTCTTAGCGAACACAGATACGCAGTATTTT
CDR3: CSVLANTDTQYF
V: TRBV29-1
J: TRBJ2-3
D: NA
size: NA

DNA: TGTGCCAGCTCACGAGGAGACCCTGAACTAGGGCAGTTCTTC
CDR3: CASSRGDPELGQFF
V: TRBV18
J: TRBJ2-1
D: NA
size: few

DNA: TGTGCCAGCAAGTTGGGGGAGGGCCTGGATGAGCAGTTCTTC
CDR3: CASKLGEGLDEQFF
V: TRBV7-2
J: TRBJ2-1
D: TRBD2
size: few

DNA: TGTGCCAGCAGCGTAGGACTAGGGGAAGAGACCCAGTACTTC
CDR3: CASSVGLGEETQYF
V: TRBV9
J: TRBJ2-5
D: NA
size: few

DNA: TGTGCCTGGAGTGTACTATCCCTCATCAAGTCCAACGAGCAGTACTTC
CDR3: CAWSVLSLIKSNEQYF
V: TRBV30
J: TRBJ2-7
D: NA
size: few

DNA: TGTGCTAGTGGCAACGTGGGGACTAGCTTATACGAGCAGTACTTC
CDR3: CASGNVGTSLYEQYF
V: TRBV12-5
J: TRBJ2-7
D: TRBD2
size: NA

DNA: TGTGCCAGCAGCTTCTCTAACACTGAAGCTTTCTTT
CDR3: CASSFSNTEAFF
V: TRBV7-2
J: TRBJ1-1
D: NA
size: few

DNA: TGTGCCTGGACCGGGACTTCGGTTTACAATGAGCAGTTCTTC
CDR3: CAWTGTSVYNEQFF
V: TRBV30
J: TRBJ2-1
D: NA
size: few

DNA: TGCGCCAGCAGCCAAGAAAGGGTCAGGGGCAGCTACACCTTC
CDR3: CASSQERVRGSYTF
V: TRBV4-3
J: TRBJ1-2
D: NA
size: few

DNA: TGCAGCGTCGGGACAGGGGGGGAAAAACTGTTTTTT
CDR3: CSVGTGGEKLFF
V: TRBV29-1
J: TRBJ1-4
D: TRBD1
size: few

DNA: TGTGCCAGCAGTTACCAAGGGGAGCGGGGCTATACGCAGTATTTT
CDR3: CASSYQGERGYTQYF
V: TRBV6-5
J: TRBJ2-3
D: TRBD2
size: NA

DNA: TGCGCCAGCAGCTTCACGTATTCTAGCGGGGGCACAGATACGCAGTATTTT
CDR3: CASSFTYSSGGTDTQYF
V: TRBV4-3
J: TRBJ2-3
D: TRBD2
size: NA

DNA: TGCGCCAGCAGCCAAGCCGGACAGGGGAACTATGGCTACACCTTC
CDR3: CASSQAGQGNYGYTF
V: TRBV4-3
J: TRBJ1-2
D: TRBD1
size: few

DNA: TGTGCCAGCAGCTTAGTTTCGTCCTACGAGCAGTACTTC
CDR3: CASSLVSSYEQYF
V: TRBV7-2
J: TRBJ2-7
D: NA
size: NA

DNA: TGTGCCAGCAGCCTCAGGCTTTTGGGTAATGAGCAGTTCTTC
CDR3: CASSLRLLGNEQFF
V: TRBV5-6
J: TRBJ2-1
D: NA
size: few

DNA: TGCGCCAGCAGCCGGCGGGACTCCCAATACGAGCAGTACTTC
CDR3: CASSRRDSQYEQYF
V: TRBV5-1
J: TRBJ2-7
D: NA
size: NA

DNA: TGTGCCTGGAGGAAGAGCTCCTACGAGCAGTACTTC
CDR3: CAWRKSSYEQYF
V: TRBV30
J: TRBJ2-7
D: NA
size: few

DNA: TGTGCCAGCTCACCGGACAGGGGCTCCGGCTACACCTTC
CDR3: CASSPDRGSGYTF
V: TRBV18
J: TRBJ1-2
D: TRBD1
size: NA

DNA: TGTGCCAGCAGCTCCCCCCGCGGGAGGACATCGGCCTACAATGAGCAGTTCTTC
CDR3: CASSSPRGRTSAYNEQFF
V: TRBV7-2
J: TRBJ2-1
D: TRBD2
size: NA

DNA: TGCAGTGTGAGACAGGGGGCAAAGCAGTACTTC
CDR3: CSVRQGAKQYF
V: TRBV20-1
J: TRBJ2-7
D: TRBD1
size: NA